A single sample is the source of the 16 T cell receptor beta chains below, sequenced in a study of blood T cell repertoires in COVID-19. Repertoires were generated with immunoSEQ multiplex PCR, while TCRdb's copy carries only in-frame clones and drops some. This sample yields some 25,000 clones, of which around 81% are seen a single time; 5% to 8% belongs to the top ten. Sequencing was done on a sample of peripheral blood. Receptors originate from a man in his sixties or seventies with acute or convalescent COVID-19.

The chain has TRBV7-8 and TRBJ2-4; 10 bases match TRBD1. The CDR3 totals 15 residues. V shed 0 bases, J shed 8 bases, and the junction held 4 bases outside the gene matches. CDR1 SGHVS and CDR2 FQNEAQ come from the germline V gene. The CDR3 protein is CASSLAGTGVDIQYF. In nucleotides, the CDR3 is TGTGCCAGCAGCTTAGCAGGGACAGGGGTGGACATTCAGTACTTC.

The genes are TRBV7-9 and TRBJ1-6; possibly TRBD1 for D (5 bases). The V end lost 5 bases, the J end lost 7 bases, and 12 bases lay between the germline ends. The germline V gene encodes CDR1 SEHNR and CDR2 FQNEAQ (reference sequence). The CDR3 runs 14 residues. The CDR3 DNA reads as TGTGCCAGCAGCGCCGACAGTAAAAATTCACCCCTCCACTTT. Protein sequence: CASSADSKNSPLHF.

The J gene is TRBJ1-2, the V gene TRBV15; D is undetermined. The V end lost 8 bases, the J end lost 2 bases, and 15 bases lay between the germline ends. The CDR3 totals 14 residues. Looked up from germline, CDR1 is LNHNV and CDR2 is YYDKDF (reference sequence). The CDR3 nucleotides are TGTGCCACCTGGTCCGGTACGTCCAACTATGGCTACACCTTC. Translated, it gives CATWSGTSNYGYTF.

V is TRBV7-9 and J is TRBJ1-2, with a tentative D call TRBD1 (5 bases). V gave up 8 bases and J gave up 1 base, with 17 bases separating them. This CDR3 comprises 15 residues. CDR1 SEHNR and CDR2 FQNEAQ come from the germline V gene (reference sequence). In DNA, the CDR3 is TGTGCCAGCTCCTTAGGTGTAGGGGTTAACTATGGCTACACCTTC. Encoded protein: CASSLGVGVNYGYTF. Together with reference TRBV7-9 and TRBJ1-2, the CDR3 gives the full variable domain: DTGVSQNPRHKITKRGQNVTFRCDPISEHNRLYWYRQTLGQGPEFLTYFQNEAQLEKSRLLSDRFSAERPKGSFSTLEIQRTEQGDSAMYLCASSLGVGVNYGYTFGSGTRLTVV.

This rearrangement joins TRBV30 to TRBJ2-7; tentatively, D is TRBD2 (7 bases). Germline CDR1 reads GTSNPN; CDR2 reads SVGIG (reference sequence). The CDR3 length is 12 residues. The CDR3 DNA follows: TGTGCTTCTTATCCGGGGGGCCACGAGCAGTACTTC. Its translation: CASYPGGHEQYF. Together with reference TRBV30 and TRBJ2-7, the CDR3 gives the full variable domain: SQTIHQWPATLVQPVGSPLSLECTVEGTSNPNLYWYRQAAGRGLQLLFYSVGIGQISSEVPQNLSASRPQDRQFILSSKKLLLSDSGFYLCASYPGGHEQYFGPGTRLTVT.

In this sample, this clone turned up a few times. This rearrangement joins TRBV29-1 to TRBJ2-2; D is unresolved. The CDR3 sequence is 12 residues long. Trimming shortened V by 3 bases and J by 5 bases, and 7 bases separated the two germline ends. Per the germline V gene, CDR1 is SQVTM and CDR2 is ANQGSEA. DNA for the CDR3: TGCAGCGTTGAGGGCAGGACCGGGGAGCTGTTTTTT. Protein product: CSVEGRTGELFF.

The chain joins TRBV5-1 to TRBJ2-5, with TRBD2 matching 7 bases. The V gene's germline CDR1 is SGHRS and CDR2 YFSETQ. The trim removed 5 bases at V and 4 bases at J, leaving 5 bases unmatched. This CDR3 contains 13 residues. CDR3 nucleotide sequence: TGCGCCAGCAGTGGCATAGCGGGAGAGACCCAGTACTTC. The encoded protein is CASSGIAGETQYF.

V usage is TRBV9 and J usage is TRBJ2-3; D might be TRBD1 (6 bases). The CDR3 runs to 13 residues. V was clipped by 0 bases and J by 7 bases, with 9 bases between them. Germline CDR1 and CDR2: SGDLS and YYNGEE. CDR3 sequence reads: CASSVVGTNTQYF. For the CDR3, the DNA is TGTGCCAGCAGCGTAGTGGGGACAAATACGCAGTATTTT.

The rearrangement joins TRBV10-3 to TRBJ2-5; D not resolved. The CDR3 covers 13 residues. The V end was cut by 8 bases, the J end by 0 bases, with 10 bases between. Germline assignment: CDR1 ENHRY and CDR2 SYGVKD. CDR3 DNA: TGTGCCATCGGTAGTGGGCACCAAGAGACCCAGTACTTC. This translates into CAIGSGHQETQYF.

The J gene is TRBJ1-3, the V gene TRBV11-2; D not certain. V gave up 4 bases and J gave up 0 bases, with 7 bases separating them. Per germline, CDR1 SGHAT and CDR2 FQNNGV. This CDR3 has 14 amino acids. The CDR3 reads CASSSTGSGNTIYF. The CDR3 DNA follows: TGTGCCAGCAGCTCAACTGGCTCTGGAAACACCATATATTTT.

CDR3 in amino acids: CASSLTGKRDNEQFF. The CDR3 DNA follows: TGCGCCAGCAGCCTGACAGGGAAGAGAGACAATGAGCAGTTCTTC. The gene calls are TRBV5-1 and TRBJ2-1, with TRBD1 identical over 7 bases. V trimming: 4 bases; J trimming: 5 bases; junction bases outside the gene matches: 9. CDR3 length: 15 amino acids. Per germline, CDR1 SGHRS and CDR2 YFSETQ.

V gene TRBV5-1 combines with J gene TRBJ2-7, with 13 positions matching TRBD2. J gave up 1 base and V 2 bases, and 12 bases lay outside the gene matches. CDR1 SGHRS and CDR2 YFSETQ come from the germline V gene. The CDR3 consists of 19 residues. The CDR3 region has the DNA TGCGCCAGCAGCTTAACTAGCGGGGGGGCCTCTGTAATTTCCTACGAGCAGTACTTC. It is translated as CASSLTSGGASVISYEQYF.

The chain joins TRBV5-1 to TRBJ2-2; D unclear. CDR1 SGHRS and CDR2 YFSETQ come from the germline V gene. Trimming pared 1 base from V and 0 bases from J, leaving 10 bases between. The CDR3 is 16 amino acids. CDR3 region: CASSLFGQANTGELFF. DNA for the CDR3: TGCGCCAGCAGCTTGTTTGGGCAGGCGAACACCGGGGAGCTGTTTTTT.

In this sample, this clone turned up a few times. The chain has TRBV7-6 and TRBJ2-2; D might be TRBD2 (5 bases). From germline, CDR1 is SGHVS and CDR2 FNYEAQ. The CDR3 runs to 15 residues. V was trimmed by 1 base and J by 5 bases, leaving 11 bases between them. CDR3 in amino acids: CASSLEAARTGELFF. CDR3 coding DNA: TGTGCCAGCAGCTTAGAAGCGGCACGTACCGGGGAGCTGTTTTTT. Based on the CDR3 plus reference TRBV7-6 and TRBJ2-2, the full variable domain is GAGVSQSPRYKVTKRGQDVALRCDPISGHVSLYWYRQALGQGPEFLTYFNYEAQQDKSGLPNDRFSAERPEGSISTLTIQRTEQRDSAMYRCASSLEAARTGELFFGEGSRLTVL.

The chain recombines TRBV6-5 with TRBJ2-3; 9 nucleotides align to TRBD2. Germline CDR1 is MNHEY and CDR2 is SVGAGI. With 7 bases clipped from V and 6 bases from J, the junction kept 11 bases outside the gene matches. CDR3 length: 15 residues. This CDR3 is CASTLAGIIRDTQYF. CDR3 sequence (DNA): TGTGCCAGCACCCTAGCGGGAATTATACGGGATACGCAGTATTTT.

CDR3 sequence: CASTATGNYGYTF. CDR3 DNA: TGTGCCAGCACCGCAACAGGAAACTATGGCTACACCTTC. The chain has TRBV27 and TRBJ1-2; a possible D gene is TRBD1 (5 bases). Germline V gene sequence: CDR1 MNHEY, CDR2 SMNVEV (reference sequence). The CDR3 extends over 13 amino acids. Trimming left V 7 bases short and J 2 bases short, with 11 bases between.